Listed here are 7 T cell receptor beta chains from one sample, sequenced in a study of neurological immune-mediated disorders. Using its own MiXCR run on the 5' RACE reads, TCRdb lists one record per CDR3 protein. The sample has tens of thousands of distinct CDR3 sequences; about 10% are singletons. The time point: longitudinal time-point 1 (baseline). The material sequenced was PBMCs. The receptors shown here come from a young man in good health.

This clonotype was recorded at least ten times. The chain has TRBV10-1 and TRBJ2-1, with TRBD2 identical over 13 bases. V dropped 3 bases and J dropped 3; count of bases not matched to a gene: 5. CDR1 is WNHNN, CDR2 SYGVQD, per germline (reference sequence). This CDR3 is 17 amino acids long. The CDR3 reads CASSEGGTSGIYNEQFF. Written as DNA, the CDR3 is TGCGCCAGCAGTGAAGGGGGGACTAGCGGGATCTACAATGAGCAGTTCTTC.

In this sample, this clonotype turned up a few times. The chain uses TRBV7-9 and TRBJ1-1; 8 bases line up with TRBD1. The CDR3 has 12 residues. With V trimmed by 5 bases and J by 7 bases, 3 bases remained unmatched. CDR1 SEHNR and CDR2 FQNEAQ come from the germline V gene (reference sequence). CDR3 sequence reads: CASSTDRGEAFF. DNA of the CDR3: TGTGCCAGCAGCACTGACAGGGGTGAAGCTTTCTTT.

This clonotype was recorded at least ten times. The chain links TRBV20-1 to TRBJ1-2, with a possible D match to TRBD1 (6 bases). The CDR3 runs 12 residues. V dropped 5 bases and J dropped 2 bases, with 9 bases sitting between them. Germline values: CDR1 DFQATT, CDR2 SNEGSKA (reference sequence). The CDR3 nucleotides read TGCAGTGCTCCGGACAGAAACTATGGCTACACCTTC. It translates to CSAPDRNYGYTF.

This clonotype has a count of ten or more. This chain connects TRBV29-1 to TRBJ2-1; TRBD2 matches 11 bases. Germline values: CDR1 SQVTM, CDR2 ANQGSEA. The CDR3 loop spans 14 amino acids. V was pared by 6 bases and J by 9 bases, with 10 bases of the junction left unmatched. The CDR3: CSVLAGGPYGEQFF. CDR3 DNA: TGCAGCGTCCTAGCGGGAGGTCCCTACGGTGAGCAGTTCTTC.

This clonotype appeared many times. The chain uses TRBV5-6 and TRBJ2-6; no clear D. Trimming took 0 bases from V and 4 from J, leaving 17 bases between them. There are 18 residues in the CDR3. Germline V gene data show CDR1 as SGHDT and CDR2 as YYEEEE. The CDR3 DNA sequence: TGTGCCAGCAGCTTGGGAATGGTGAATGCGGAAGGGGCCAACGTCCTGACTTTC. Encoded protein: CASSLGMVNAEGANVLTF.

This clonotype has a count of ten or more. This chain uses TRBV12-3 or TRBV12-4 with TRBJ2-2; TRBD2 matches at 8 bases. There are 15 residues in the CDR3. V lost 3 bases, J lost 5 bases, and 5 bases stayed unmatched. The DNA of the CDR3 is TGTGCCAGCAGTTTGGGAGCGGGAGATACCGGGGAGCTGTTTTTT. Residues: CASSLGAGDTGELFF.

This clonotype was seen at least ten times. The V gene is TRBV7-3, the J gene TRBJ2-1, with D possibly being TRBD2 (6 bases). This CDR3 is built from 17 residues. V was shortened by 5 bases and J by 0 bases, with 17 bases between the two germline ends. CDR1 SGHTA and CDR2 FQGTGA come from the germline V gene. CDR3 protein: CASSLTATGDSYNEQFF. Here the CDR3 DNA reads TGTGCCAGCAGCCTTACAGCTACGGGGGACTCCTACAATGAGCAGTTCTTC.